The 2 T cell receptor beta chains given below trace back to one sample, sequenced in a study of cytomegalovirus exposure and HLA in healthy donors. Researchers ran the PCR with 60 Vbeta and 13 Jbeta primers. Clones were read by immunoSEQ multiplex PCR, and TCRdb kept only the in-frame ones, dropping some. The table has some 130,000 clones, over 75% seen once. Sequencing was done on a sample of PBMCs. The source of these receptors is a man aged 25-45 years in good health.

The chain couples TRBV11-2 to TRBJ2-5, with 12 bases lining up with TRBD2. Germline V CDR1 and CDR2: SGHAT, FQNNGV. The ends lost 7 bases at V and 4 bases at J; junction bases unmatched: 10. This CDR3 contains 16 residues. CDR3 region: CASMLVGLAGRETQYF. CDR3 in DNA: TGTGCCAGCATGCTAGTCGGACTAGCGGGACGAGAGACCCAGTACTTC.

The chain couples TRBV7-9 to TRBJ2-7; D possibly corresponds to TRBD2 (5 bases). The CDR3 contains 15 residues. Germline V gene data show CDR1 as SEHNR and CDR2 as FQNEAQ (reference sequence). V was trimmed by 4 bases and J by 0 bases, leaving 13 bases between them. The CDR3 nucleotides are TGTGCCAGCAGCTCCCCGGACTCCTACTCCTACGAGCAGTACTTC. Its protein is CASSSPDSYSYEQYF.